These 29 T cell receptor beta chains were sequenced from one sample in a study of blood T cell repertoires in COVID-19. Generated by immunoSEQ multiplex PCR, the TCRdb table keeps only in-frame clones and is missing some. The table lists approximately 160,000 clones, approximately 86% of them singletons. Sequencing was carried out using peripheral blood. These receptors were collected from a man aged 55 to 70 who had recovered from COVID-19.

The V call is TRBV27, the J call TRBJ2-7; the match to TRBD2 covers 9 bases. Germline CDR1 reads MNHEY; CDR2 reads SMNVEV (reference sequence). J lost 6 bases, V lost 5 bases, and 14 bases had no gene match. The CDR3 sequence is 16 residues long. The CDR3 DNA is TGTGCCAGCAGTAGGACCCAGCGGGGGGTTTCTGGCGAGCAGTACTTC. Residues: CASSRTQRGVSGEQYF.

The chain employs TRBV2 and TRBJ1-2; TRBD1 aligns across 7 bases. The CDR3 extends over 14 amino acids. Trimming cost V 8 bases and J 2 bases; bases outside gene matches: 8. The germline gives CDR1 SNHLY, CDR2 FYNNEI. The DNA for the CDR3 is TGTGCCAGCGCCGGAAGGGGGCTAAACTATGGCTACACCTTC. Translating it yields CASAGRGLNYGYTF.

The V call is TRBV6-5, the J call TRBJ1-3, with 7 positions matching TRBD1. The CDR3 extends over 15 amino acids. Looked up from germline, CDR1 is MNHEY and CDR2 is SVGAGI. V shed 3 bases, J shed 3 bases, and the junction held 5 bases outside the gene matches. DNA of the CDR3: TGTGCCAGCAGTTATCGCCGGACAGGTGGAAACACCATATATTTT. Amino acids: CASSYRRTGGNTIYF.

The CDR3, as DNA: TGTGCCATCAGTGAGTCGTCGGGGGAGCGAGCGGGGGGGATACATGAGCAGTTCTTC. Its protein product is CAISESSGERAGGIHEQFF. The chain carries TRBV10-3 and TRBJ2-1, with TRBD2 matching 10 bases. Germline V lookup: CDR1 ENHRY, CDR2 SYGVKD. With 0 bases clipped from V and 8 bases from J, the junction kept 16 bases outside the gene matches. CDR3 length equals 19 residues.

The rearrangement uses TRBV27 and TRBJ1-2, with 10 bases that match TRBD1. Germline values: CDR1 MNHEY, CDR2 SMNVEV (reference sequence). The junction had 4 bases not matched to a gene; V was cut back by 4 bases and J by 8 bases. The CDR3 is 13 amino acids. CDR3 in DNA: TGTGCCAGCAGTTCGGGACAGGGGTCCGGCTACACCTTC. This codes for CASSSGQGSGYTF.

This chain links TRBV10-3 with TRBJ1-3; D call uncertain. The germline V and J ends were trimmed by 8 bases and 0 bases, with 11 bases remaining between them. Germline assignment: CDR1 ENHRY and CDR2 SYGVKD. The CDR3 runs to 14 residues. CDR3 sequence (DNA): TGTGCCATCGGGCAGGTGGGCTCTGGAAACACCATATATTTT. As protein: CAIGQVGSGNTIYF.

The gene calls are TRBV9 and TRBJ2-3; 7 bases map to TRBD2. Germline V gene sequence: CDR1 SGDLS, CDR2 YYNGEE. The ends lost 3 bases at V and 0 bases at J; junction bases unmatched: 1. The CDR3 is 14 amino acids. The CDR3 loop is CASSARGSTDTQYF. CDR3 in DNA: TGTGCCAGCAGCGCGCGGGGGAGCACAGATACGCAGTATTTT.

This clone was seen repeatedly, ten times or more. The sample carries other DNA sequences with the same CDR3. The chain links TRBV19 to TRBJ1-2; 8 nucleotides match TRBD1. CDR1 and CDR2 from the germline V gene are LNHDA and SQIVND (reference sequence). The CDR3 sequence is 14 residues long. V was clipped by 6 bases and J by 3 bases; unmatched bases: 6. Here the CDR3 reads CASRDRVRDYGYTF. CDR3 bases: TGTGCCAGTAGGGACAGGGTCCGGGACTATGGCTACACCTTC. The full variable domain, completed using reference TRBV19 and TRBJ1-2, is DGGITQSPKYLFRKEGQNVTLSCEQNLNHDAMYWYRQDPGQGLRLIYYSQIVNDFQKGDIAEGYSVSREKKESFPLTVTSAQKNPTAFYLCASRDRVRDYGYTFGSGTRLTVV.

This chain links TRBV4-2 with TRBJ1-1; perhaps TRBD1 as D (6 bases). Germline-derived CDR1 and CDR2 are LGHNA and YNFKEQ. Trimming left V 0 bases short and J 1 base short, with 9 bases between. This CDR3 spans 15 amino acids. CDR3 DNA sequence: TGTGCCAGCAGCCAAGAGTTCAGGGGGAACACTGAAGCTTTCTTT. Encoded protein: CASSQEFRGNTEAFF.

The rearrangement uses TRBV6-5 and TRBJ1-2, with no clear D. The V end lost 0 bases, the J end lost 2 bases, and 10 bases lay between the germline ends. Germline assignment: CDR1 MNHEY and CDR2 SVGAGI. This CDR3 is 15 amino acids long. The CDR3 DNA reads as TGTGCCAGCAGTTACTCGAGGCAGAGGAACTATGGCTACACCTTC. This sequence encodes CASSYSRQRNYGYTF.

V is TRBV7-2 and J is TRBJ2-5, with 7 bases aligning to TRBD2. The junction had 5 bases not matched to a gene; V was cut back by 5 bases and J by 2 bases. CDR3 length: 14 residues. CDR1 and CDR2 from the germline V gene are SGHTA and FQGNSA. CDR3: CASSKSGDQETQYF. The CDR3 nucleotides read TGTGCCAGCAGCAAGAGCGGGGATCAAGAGACCCAGTACTTC.

The V and J genes are TRBV29-1 and TRBJ1-2, with D maybe TRBD1 (5 bases). CDR3 length: 13 amino acids. CDR1 SQVTM and CDR2 ANQGSEA come from the germline V gene. Trimming took off 8 bases at V and 6 bases at J, with 19 bases between the two ends. CDR3 residues: CSPGAGSGDGYTF. As DNA, the CDR3 is TGCAGCCCTGGGGCGGGGAGCGGAGATGGCTACACCTTC.

The chain uses TRBV7-3 and TRBJ2-3; D is unresolved. CDR1 and CDR2 from the germline V gene are SGHTA and FQGTGA. The CDR3 sequence is 14 residues long. The ends were cut back, 4 bases at V and 4 bases at J, with 12 bases in the middle. The DNA for the CDR3 is TGTGCCAGCAGCTATCCTGGCACCCCAGATACGCAGTATTTT. Its protein product is CASSYPGTPDTQYF.

A single count supports this clone. This chain connects TRBV19 to TRBJ1-2, with TRBD1 matching over 7 bases. This CDR3 comprises 15 residues. With V trimmed by 3 bases and J by 5 bases, 9 bases remained unmatched. CDR1 LNHDA and CDR2 SQIVND come from the germline V gene (reference sequence). The CDR3 loop reads CASSITPGTEYGYTF. The CDR3 bases are TGTGCCAGTAGTATCACACCGGGGACAGAATATGGCTACACCTTC.

This sequence joins TRBV9 and TRBJ1-2; D is undetermined. This CDR3 spans 13 amino acids. Germline values: CDR1 SGDLS, CDR2 YYNGEE. The V end lost 4 bases, the J end lost 1 base, and 8 bases lay between the germline ends. CDR3 DNA: TGTGCCAGCAGCCAAAACATTAACTATGGCTACACCTTC. It is translated as CASSQNINYGYTF.

The V gene is TRBV18, the J gene TRBJ1-6, with 10 bases that match TRBD1. The CDR3 runs to 16 residues. Per germline, CDR1 KGHSH and CDR2 LQKENI. With V trimmed by 2 bases and J by 8 bases, 6 bases remained unmatched. DNA for the CDR3: TGTGCCAGCTCACCAGGGACAGGGGTTGGGGATTCACCCCTCCACTTT. Translation: CASSPGTGVGDSPLHF.

This clone was seen just once. The chain has TRBV3-1 (or the pseudogene TRBV3-2) and TRBJ2-5; perhaps TRBD2 as D (6 bases). CDR1 LGHDT and CDR2 YNNKEL come from the germline V gene (reference sequence). The CDR3 is 16 amino acids. V was clipped by 1 base and J by 7 bases, with 19 bases between them. The CDR3 spells CASSQVFVGNSGTQYF. CDR3 bases: TGTGCCAGCAGCCAAGTTTTCGTTGGTAATAGCGGGACCCAGTACTTC.

The rearrangement links TRBV27 to TRBJ1-1; 9 bases match TRBD1. CDR3 size: 13 residues. Trimming at V came to 9 bases and at J to 1 base, leaving 3 bases not matched to a gene. Germline V gene sequence: CDR1 MNHEY, CDR2 SMNVEV (reference sequence). CDR3 protein: CASAGQGNTEAFF. The CDR3 coding sequence is TGTGCCAGTGCGGGACAGGGGAACACTGAAGCTTTCTTT.

The rearrangement joins TRBV5-6 to TRBJ1-5; a weak D match, TRBD1 (6 bases). The CDR3 sequence is 13 residues long. The V gene's germline CDR1 is SGHDT and CDR2 YYEEEE. Trimming took 3 bases from V and 6 from J, leaving 10 bases between them. CDR3 DNA sequence: TGTGCCAGCAGCTGGGGGCCCGGTCAGCCCCAGCATTTT. This translates into CASSWGPGQPQHF.

The chain links TRBV3-1 (or the pseudogene TRBV3-2) to TRBJ1-5, with D tentatively TRBD1 (6 bases). The CDR3 extends over 17 amino acids. Germline V gene lookup returns CDR1 LGHDT and CDR2 YNNKEL (reference sequence). Trimming removed 0 bases at V and 7 bases at J, with 19 bases between. As DNA, the CDR3 is TGTGCCAGCAGCCAAGATTACGTGGGGGGGGGCGGACAGCCCCAGCATTTT. Amino acids: CASSQDYVGGGGQPQHF.

This chain joins TRBV6-5 and TRBJ1-1, with 8 nucleotides matching TRBD1. Germline lookup yields CDR1 MNHEY and CDR2 SVGAGI. The CDR3 runs 12 residues. V gave up 9 bases and J gave up 5 bases; unmatched junction bases: 5. The CDR3 DNA reads as TGTGCCAGTAGCCAGGGGGCGACTGAAGCTTTCTTT. This codes for CASSQGATEAFF.

On this clone: Other DNA variants within this sample encode the same CDR3. The chain combines TRBV6-5 with TRBJ1-2; 8 bases match TRBD1. The germline V gene encodes CDR1 MNHEY and CDR2 SVGAGI. The CDR3 runs to 14 residues. Germline trimming cut 0 bases from V and 5 bases from J; bases unmatched to any gene: 2. DNA of the CDR3: TGTGCCAGCAGTTACTCTACAGGGGGGTATGGCTACACCTTC. Its translation: CASSYSTGGYGYTF.

The chain couples TRBV5-5 to TRBJ1-5, with TRBD1 as a possible D gene (6 bases). CDR3 length: 13 residues. CDR1 and CDR2 (germline): SGHKS, YYEKEE (reference sequence). Trimming left V 7 bases short and J 1 base short, with 9 bases between. CDR3 coding DNA: TGTGCCAGCTCCGGACAGAGCAATCAGCCCCAGCATTTT. Its protein product is CASSGQSNQPQHF.

The chain is built from TRBV7-8 and TRBJ2-1; 7 bases align to TRBD1. CDR1 is SGHVS and CDR2 is FQNEAQ in the germline V gene. This CDR3 has 15 amino acids. The ends lost 5 bases at V and 6 bases at J; junction bases unmatched: 10. The CDR3 DNA reads as TGTGCCAGCAGCAAACGGGACAGAGGTAGCAATGAGCAGTTCTTC. Protein product: CASSKRDRGSNEQFF. Variable domain in full (rest from reference TRBV7-8 and TRBJ2-1): GAGVSQSPRYKVAKRGQDVALRCDPISGHVSLFWYQQALGQGPEFLTYFQNEAQLDKSGLPSDRFFAERPEGSVSTLKIQRTQQEDSAVYLCASSKRDRGSNEQFFGPGTRLTVL.

This chain joins TRBV18 and TRBJ1-5, with TRBD1 matching 10 bases. The CDR3 is made up of 18 amino acids. Unmatched junction bases numbered 11, after V lost 3 bases and J lost 3 bases. Germline V gene sequence: CDR1 KGHSH, CDR2 LQKENI. CDR3 region: CASSPAWDRGADNQPQHF. The DNA of the CDR3 is TGTGCCAGCTCACCGGCTTGGGACAGGGGCGCCGACAATCAGCCCCAGCATTTT. Looking up the rest from reference TRBV18 and TRBJ1-5 gives the full variable domain: NAGVMQNPRHLVRRRGQEARLRCSPMKGHSHVYWYRQLPEEGLKFMVYLQKENIIDESGMPKERFSAEFPKEGPSILRIQQVVRGDSAAYFCASSPAWDRGADNQPQHFGDGTRLSIL.

The J gene is TRBJ1-1, the V gene TRBV30, with D perhaps matching TRBD1 (5 bases). The germline V gene has CDR1 GTSNPN and CDR2 SVGIG (reference sequence). Trimming cost V 5 bases and J 1 base, with 8 bases left between them. This CDR3 spans 12 amino acids. The CDR3 reads CAWATGNTEAFF. Written as DNA, the CDR3 is TGTGCCTGGGCCACAGGGAACACTGAAGCTTTCTTT.

In DNA form, the CDR3 reads TGTGCCAGCAGTAGCAGGGGGCAGACTGAAGCTTTCTTT. Encoded protein: CASSSRGQTEAFF. The chain joins TRBV27 to TRBJ1-1, with 8 bases fitting TRBD1. Per the germline V gene, CDR1 is MNHEY and CDR2 is SMNVEV (reference sequence). CDR3 length: 13 amino acids. The junction had 4 bases not matched to a gene; V was cut back by 5 bases and J by 5 bases.

This rearrangement joins TRBV3-1 (or the pseudogene TRBV3-2) to TRBJ2-7; the D gene could be TRBD1 or TRBD2 (5 bases each). The germline V gene encodes CDR1 LGHDT and CDR2 YNNKEL (reference sequence). CDR3 length: 10 amino acids. CDR3 in amino acids: CASGREEQYF. For the CDR3, the DNA is TGTGCGAGCGGCAGGGAAGAGCAGTACTTC.

The chain uses TRBV2 and TRBJ1-2; 7 bases are a match to TRBD1. CDR3 length equals 13 residues. CDR1 and CDR2 from the germline V gene are SNHLY and FYNNEI. The junction had 9 bases not matched to a gene; V was cut back by 6 bases and J by 8 bases. The CDR3 DNA reads as TGTGCCAGCAGCGAACAGGGGCCCCGGGGCTACACCTTC. Translated, it gives CASSEQGPRGYTF.